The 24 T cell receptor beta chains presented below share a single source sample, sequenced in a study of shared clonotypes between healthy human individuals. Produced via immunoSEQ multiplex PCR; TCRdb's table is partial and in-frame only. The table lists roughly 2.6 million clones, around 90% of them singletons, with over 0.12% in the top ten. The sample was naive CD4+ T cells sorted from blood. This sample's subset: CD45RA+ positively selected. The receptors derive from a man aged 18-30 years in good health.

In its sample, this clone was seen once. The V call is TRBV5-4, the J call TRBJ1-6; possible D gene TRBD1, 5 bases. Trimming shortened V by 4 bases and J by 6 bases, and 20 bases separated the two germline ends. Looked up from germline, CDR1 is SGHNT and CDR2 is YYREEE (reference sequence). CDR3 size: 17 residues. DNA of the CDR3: TGTGCCAGCAGCCTGCAGGGTGCAGGGCGACCTAATTCACCCCTCCACTTT. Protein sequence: CASSLQGAGRPNSPLHF.

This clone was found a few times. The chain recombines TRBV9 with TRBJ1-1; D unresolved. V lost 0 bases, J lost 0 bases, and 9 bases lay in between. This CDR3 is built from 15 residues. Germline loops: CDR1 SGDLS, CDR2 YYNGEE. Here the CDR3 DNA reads TGTGCCAGCAGCGTAGATGGCAGCATGAACACTGAAGCTTTCTTT. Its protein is CASSVDGSMNTEAFF.

The CDR3 loop reads CASSPSGDRGYTF. The CDR3 DNA is TGTGCCAGCTCACCATCAGGGGACCGGGGCTACACCTTC. V is TRBV18 and J is TRBJ1-2; maybe TRBD1 (6 bases). Germline values: CDR1 KGHSH, CDR2 LQKENI. This CDR3 has 13 residues. V dropped 2 bases and J dropped 8 bases, with 12 bases sitting between them.

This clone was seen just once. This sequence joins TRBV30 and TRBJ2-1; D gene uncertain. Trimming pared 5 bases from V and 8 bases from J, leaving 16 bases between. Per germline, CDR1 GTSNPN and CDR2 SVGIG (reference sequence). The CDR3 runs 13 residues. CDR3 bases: TGTGCCTGGCTACGCCCTGGGAAGGATGAGCAGTTCTTC. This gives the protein CAWLRPGKDEQFF.

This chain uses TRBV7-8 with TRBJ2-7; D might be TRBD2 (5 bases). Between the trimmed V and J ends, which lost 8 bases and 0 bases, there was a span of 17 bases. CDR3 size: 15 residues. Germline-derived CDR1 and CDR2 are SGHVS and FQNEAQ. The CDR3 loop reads CASSPLGGSSYEQYF. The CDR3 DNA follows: TGTGCCAGCTCCCCCCTTGGAGGAAGCTCCTACGAGCAGTACTTC.

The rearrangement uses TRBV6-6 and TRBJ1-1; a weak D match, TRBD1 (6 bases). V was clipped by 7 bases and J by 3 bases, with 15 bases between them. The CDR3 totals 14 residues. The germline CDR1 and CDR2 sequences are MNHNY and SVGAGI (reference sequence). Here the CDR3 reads CASNLGGEYTEAFF. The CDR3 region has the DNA TGTGCCAGCAACCTAGGGGGGGAATACACTGAAGCTTTCTTT.

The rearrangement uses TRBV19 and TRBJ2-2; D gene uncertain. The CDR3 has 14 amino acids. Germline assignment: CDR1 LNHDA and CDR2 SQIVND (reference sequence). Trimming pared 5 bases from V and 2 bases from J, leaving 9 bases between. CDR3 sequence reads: CASSYSSNTGELFF. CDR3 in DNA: TGTGCCAGTAGTTACAGCTCTAACACCGGGGAGCTGTTTTTT.

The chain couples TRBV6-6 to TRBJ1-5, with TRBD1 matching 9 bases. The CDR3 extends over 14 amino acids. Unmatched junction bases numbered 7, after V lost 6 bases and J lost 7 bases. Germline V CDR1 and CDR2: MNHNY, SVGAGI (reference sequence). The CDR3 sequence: CASSLDRGGQPQHF. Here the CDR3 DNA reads TGTGCCAGCAGCCTGGACAGGGGCGGACAGCCCCAGCATTTT.

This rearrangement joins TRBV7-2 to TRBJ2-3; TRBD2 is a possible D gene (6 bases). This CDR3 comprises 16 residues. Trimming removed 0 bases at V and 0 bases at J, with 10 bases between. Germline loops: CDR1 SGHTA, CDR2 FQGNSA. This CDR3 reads CASSLASRESTDTQYF. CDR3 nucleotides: TGTGCCAGCAGCTTAGCTTCCCGGGAGAGCACAGATACGCAGTATTTT.

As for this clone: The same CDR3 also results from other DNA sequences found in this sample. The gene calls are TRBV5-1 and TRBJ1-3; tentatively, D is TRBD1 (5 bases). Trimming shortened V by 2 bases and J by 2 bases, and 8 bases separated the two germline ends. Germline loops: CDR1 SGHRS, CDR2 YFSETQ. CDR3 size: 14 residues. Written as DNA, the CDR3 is TGCGCCAGCAGCTTAGGGGAGGCTGGAAACACCATATATTTT. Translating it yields CASSLGEAGNTIYF.

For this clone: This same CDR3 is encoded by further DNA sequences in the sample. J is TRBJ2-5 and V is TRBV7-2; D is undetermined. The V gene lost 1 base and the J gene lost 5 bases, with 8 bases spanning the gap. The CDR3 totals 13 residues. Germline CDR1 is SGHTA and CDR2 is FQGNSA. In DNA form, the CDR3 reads TGTGCCAGCAGCTTAGGTAGCCTGGAGACCCAGTACTTC. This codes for CASSLGSLETQYF.

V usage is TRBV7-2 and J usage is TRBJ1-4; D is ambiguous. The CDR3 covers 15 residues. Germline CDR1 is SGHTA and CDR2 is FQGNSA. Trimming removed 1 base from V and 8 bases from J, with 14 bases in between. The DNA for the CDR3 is TGTGCCAGCAGCTTAGGGCCCCCCGAAGGAGAAAAACTGTTTTTT. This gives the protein CASSLGPPEGEKLFF.

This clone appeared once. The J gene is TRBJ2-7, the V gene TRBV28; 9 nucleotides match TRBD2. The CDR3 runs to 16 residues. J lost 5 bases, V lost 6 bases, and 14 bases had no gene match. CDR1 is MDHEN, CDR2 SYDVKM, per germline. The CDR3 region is CASRPGGTSLTHEQYF. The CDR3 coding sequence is TGTGCCAGCAGACCCGGCGGGACTAGCCTTACCCACGAGCAGTACTTC.

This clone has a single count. CDR3 in DNA: TGTGCCAGCAGCCTAGGTCGGGACAGGGTTACAGATACGCAGTATTTT. Translated, it gives CASSLGRDRVTDTQYF. The chain carries TRBV11-2 and TRBJ2-3, with 9 bases matching TRBD1. The CDR3 loop spans 16 amino acids. Germline V CDR1 and CDR2: SGHAT, FQNNGV. V trimming: 5 bases; J trimming: 3 bases; junction bases outside the gene matches: 9.

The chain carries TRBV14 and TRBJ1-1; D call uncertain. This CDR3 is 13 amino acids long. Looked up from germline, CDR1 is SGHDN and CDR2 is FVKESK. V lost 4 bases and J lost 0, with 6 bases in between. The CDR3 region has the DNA TGTGCCAGCAGCCCTATGCTGAACACTGAAGCTTTCTTT. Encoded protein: CASSPMLNTEAFF.

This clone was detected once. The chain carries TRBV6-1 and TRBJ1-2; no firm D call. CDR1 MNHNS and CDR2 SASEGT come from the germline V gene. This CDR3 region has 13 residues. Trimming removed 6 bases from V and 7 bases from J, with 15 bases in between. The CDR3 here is CASSLFQRLGYTF. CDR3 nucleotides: TGTGCCAGCAGCCTCTTCCAGAGGCTTGGCTACACCTTC.

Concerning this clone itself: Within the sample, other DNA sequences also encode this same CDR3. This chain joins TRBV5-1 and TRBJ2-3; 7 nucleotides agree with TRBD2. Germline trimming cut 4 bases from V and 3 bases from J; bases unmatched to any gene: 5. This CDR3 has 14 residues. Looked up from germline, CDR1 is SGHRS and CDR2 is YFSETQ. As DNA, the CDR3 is TGCGCCAGCAGCCCGGGACTATCGACAGATACGCAGTATTTT. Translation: CASSPGLSTDTQYF.

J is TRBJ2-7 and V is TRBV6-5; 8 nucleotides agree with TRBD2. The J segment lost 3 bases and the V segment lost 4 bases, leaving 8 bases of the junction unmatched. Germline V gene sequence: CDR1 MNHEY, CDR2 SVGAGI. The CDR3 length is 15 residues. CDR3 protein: CASSSGTSRYYEQYF. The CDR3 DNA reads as TGTGCCAGCAGTTCCGGGACTAGTAGGTACTACGAGCAGTACTTC.

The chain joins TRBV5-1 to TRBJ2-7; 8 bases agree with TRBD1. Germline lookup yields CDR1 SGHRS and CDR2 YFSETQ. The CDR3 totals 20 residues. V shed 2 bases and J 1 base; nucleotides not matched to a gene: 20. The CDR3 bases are TGCGCCAGCAGCTTACCCACAGGGGGTAATCGCACGAACAGATCCTACGAGCAGTACTTC. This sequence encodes CASSLPTGGNRTNRSYEQYF.

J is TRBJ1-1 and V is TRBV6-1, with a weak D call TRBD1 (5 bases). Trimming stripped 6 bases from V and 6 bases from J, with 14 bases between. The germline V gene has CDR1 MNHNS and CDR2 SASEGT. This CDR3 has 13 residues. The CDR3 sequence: CASSATRASEAFF. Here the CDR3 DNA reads TGTGCCAGCAGCGCGACCAGGGCCTCTGAAGCTTTCTTT.

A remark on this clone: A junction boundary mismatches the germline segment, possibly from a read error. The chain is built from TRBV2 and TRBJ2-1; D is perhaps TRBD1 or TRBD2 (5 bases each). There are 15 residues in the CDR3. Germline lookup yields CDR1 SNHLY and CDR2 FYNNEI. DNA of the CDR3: TGTGCCAGCAGGGAAGCCGGGACCCTTGGCCTGGAGCAGTTCTTC. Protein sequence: CASREAGTLGLEQFF.

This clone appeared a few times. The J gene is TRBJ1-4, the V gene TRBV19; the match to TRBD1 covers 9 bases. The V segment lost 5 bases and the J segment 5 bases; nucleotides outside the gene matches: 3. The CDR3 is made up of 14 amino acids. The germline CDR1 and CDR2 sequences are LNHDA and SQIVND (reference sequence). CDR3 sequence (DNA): TGTGCCAGTAGTTACGGACAGGGGAATGAAAAACTGTTTTTT. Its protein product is CASSYGQGNEKLFF.

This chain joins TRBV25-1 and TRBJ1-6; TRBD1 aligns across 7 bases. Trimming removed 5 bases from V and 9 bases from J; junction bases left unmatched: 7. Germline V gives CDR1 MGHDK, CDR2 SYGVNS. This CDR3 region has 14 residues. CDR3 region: CASSKTGAGSPLHF. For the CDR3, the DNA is TGTGCCAGCAGTAAAACAGGGGCGGGTTCACCCCTCCACTTT.

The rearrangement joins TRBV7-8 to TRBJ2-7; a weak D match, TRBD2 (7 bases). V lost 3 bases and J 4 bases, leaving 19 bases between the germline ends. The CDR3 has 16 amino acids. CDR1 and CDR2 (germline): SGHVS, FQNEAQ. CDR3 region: CASSFPSIGGVYEQYF. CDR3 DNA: TGTGCCAGCAGCTTTCCTTCGATAGGGGGGGTTTACGAGCAGTACTTC.